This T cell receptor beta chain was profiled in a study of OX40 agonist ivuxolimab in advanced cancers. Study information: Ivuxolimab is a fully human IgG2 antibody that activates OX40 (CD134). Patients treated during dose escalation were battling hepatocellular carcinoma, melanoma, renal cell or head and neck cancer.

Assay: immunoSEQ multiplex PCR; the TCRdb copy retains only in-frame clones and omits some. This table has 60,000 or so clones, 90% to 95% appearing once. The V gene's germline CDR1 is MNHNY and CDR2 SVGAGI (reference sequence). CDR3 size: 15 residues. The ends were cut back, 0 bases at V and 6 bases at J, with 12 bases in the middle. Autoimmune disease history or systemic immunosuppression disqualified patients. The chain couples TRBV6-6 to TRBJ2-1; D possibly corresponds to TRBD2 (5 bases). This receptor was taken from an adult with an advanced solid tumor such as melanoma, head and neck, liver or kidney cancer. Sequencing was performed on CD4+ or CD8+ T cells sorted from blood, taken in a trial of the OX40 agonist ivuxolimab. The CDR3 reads CASSYSVRGGNEQFF. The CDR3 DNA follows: TGTGCCAGCAGTTACTCGGTCAGAGGAGGCAATGAGCAGTTCTTC.